This record covers a single TCR beta chain. Which antigen it targets is not known. Qualities for individual bases were not recorded, and no much larger clone is one base off. TCRbeta CDR3 regions were amplified from genomic DNA by means of the immunoSEQ Assay, a bias-controlled multiplex PCR. In the paper's pipeline: The number of nucleated cells in each sample was estimated by amplification of reference gene primers within the assay. To quantify the absolute abundance of each unique TCRbeta CDR3 rearrangement, sequence reads were collapsed and filtered. Productive Simpson clonality was computed per sample as the square root of Simpson's diversity index over productive rearrangements. Here the immuneACCESS table is served through TCRdb, limited to in-frame sequences with V and J called. Missing clones are a known gap in these copies; in checked studies unresolved V genes cover under half, and the rest lacks a known reason. V, J and clone size reflect that table, while D and trimming were determined from the DNA. This sample gives around 270,000 clones in total; 87% of them show up just once. The ten biggest clones cover 2% to 3% of the sample.

This sample stems from a study of blood T cell repertoires in COVID-19 (dated by TCRdb to the early 2020s). The study in broad terms: Samples from collaborators originated in the United States, Italy and Spain and spanned both the acute and convalescent phases of COVID-19. The material from the prospective study consisted of cDNA or gDNA derived from T cells, B-cell-depleted T cells, or PBMCs. Subjects who had been exposed to COVID-19, were actively infected with it, or had recovered from it provided the deeply sampled blood TCRbeta repertoires that made up the dataset. The repertoires were released in a freely available public database meant as a resource for research on the immune response to SARS-CoV-2. Samples came from the ongoing ImmuneRACE study (first 160 participants) plus 1,254 subjects from 6 global collaborators. A de-identified subject ID, COVID-19 status, age in years and sex were almost always included in the sample metadata. HLA class I and class II types, where available, came from metadata supplied by the sample provider rather than from assay-based typing.

V is reduced by 4 bases and J by 4 bases, leaving a spacing of 8 bases between them. Including the terminal cysteine and phenylalanine, the CDR3 comprises 13 residues. Just the 39-base CDR3 DNA is kept, in frame starting at base 1. CDR1 and CDR2, per the germline V gene (reference sequence), are MNHEY and SMNVEV. Collaborating institutions collected whole blood in K2EDTA tubes following their own protocols. For TCRbeta analysis, collaborator samples were shipped as frozen whole blood, as isolated PBMCs, or as DNA extracted from either sample type. The full study reports these points: The quantity of clinical and demographic metadata differed by source and by participant and was supplied without curation.

This receptor was taken from a woman in her fifties or sixties with acute or convalescent COVID-19. Recombination linked TRBV27 to TRBJ2-1; the best D guess is TRBD2, with 5 bases matching. The sample was peripheral blood. The CDR3 loop reads CASSYEGYNEQFF. The nucleotide sequence reads TGTGCCAGCAGTTACGAGGGTTACAATGAGCAGTTCTTC.